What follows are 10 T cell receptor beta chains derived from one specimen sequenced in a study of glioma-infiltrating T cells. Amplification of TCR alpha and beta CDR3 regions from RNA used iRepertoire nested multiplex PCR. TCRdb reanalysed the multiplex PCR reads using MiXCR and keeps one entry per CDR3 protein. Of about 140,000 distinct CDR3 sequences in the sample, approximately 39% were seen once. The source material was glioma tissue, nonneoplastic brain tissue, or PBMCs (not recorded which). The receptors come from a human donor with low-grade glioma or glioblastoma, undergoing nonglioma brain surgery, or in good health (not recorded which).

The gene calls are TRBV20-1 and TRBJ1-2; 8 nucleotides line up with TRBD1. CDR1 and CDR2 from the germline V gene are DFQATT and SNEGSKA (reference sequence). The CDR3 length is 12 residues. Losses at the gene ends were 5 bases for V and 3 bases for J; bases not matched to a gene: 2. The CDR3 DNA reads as TGCAGTGCTCCGGGACAGGACTATGGCTACACCTTC. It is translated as CSAPGQDYGYTF.

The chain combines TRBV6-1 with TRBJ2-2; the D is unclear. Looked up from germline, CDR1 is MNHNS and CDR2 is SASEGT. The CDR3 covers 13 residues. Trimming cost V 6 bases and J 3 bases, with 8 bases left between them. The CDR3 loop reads CASRDWYTGELFF. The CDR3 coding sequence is TGTGCCAGCAGAGACTGGTACACCGGGGAGCTGTTTTTT.

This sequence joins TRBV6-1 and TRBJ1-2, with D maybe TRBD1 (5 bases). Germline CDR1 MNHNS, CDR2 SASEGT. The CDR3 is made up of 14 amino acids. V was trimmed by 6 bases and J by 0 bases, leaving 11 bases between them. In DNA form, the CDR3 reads TGTGCCAGCAGAAGGGACTCATCTAACTATGGCTACACCTTC. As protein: CASRRDSSNYGYTF.

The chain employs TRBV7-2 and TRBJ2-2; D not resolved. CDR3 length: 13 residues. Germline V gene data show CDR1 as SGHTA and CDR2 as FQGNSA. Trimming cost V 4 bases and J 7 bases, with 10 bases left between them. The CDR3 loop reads CASSSLDGGELFF. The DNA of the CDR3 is TGTGCCAGCAGCTCTTTGGACGGCGGGGAGCTGTTTTTT.

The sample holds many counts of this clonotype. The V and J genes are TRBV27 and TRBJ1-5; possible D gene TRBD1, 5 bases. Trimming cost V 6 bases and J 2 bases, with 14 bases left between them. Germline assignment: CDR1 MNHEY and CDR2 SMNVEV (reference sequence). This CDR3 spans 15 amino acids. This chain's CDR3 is CASRRDGYRNQPQHF. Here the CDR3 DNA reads TGTGCCAGCAGGAGGGACGGTTATCGCAATCAGCCCCAGCATTTT.

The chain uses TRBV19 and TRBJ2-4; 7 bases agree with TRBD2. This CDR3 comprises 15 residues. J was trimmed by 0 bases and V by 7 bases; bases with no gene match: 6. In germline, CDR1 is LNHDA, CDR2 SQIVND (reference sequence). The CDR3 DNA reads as TGTGCCAGTACCCCGGTAGCGGGAGCCAAAAACATTCAGTACTTC. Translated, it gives CASTPVAGAKNIQYF.

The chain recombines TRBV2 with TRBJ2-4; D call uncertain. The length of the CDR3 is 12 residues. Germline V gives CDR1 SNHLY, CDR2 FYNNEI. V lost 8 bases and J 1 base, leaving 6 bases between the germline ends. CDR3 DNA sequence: TGTGCCAGCGCAATGGCCAAAAACATTCAGTACTTC. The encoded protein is CASAMAKNIQYF.

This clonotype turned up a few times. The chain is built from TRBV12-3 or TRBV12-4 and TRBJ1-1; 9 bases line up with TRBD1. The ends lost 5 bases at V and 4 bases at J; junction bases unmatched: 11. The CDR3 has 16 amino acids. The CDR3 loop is CASSPGQGGALTEAFF. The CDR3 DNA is TGTGCCAGCAGTCCGGGACAGGGAGGGGCCCTCACTGAAGCTTTCTTT.

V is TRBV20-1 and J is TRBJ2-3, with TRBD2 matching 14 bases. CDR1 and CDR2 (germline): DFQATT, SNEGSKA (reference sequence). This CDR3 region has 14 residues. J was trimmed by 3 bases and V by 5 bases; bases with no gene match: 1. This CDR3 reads CSARLAGGTDTQYF. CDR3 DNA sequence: TGCAGTGCTCGACTAGCGGGAGGGACAGATACGCAGTATTTT.

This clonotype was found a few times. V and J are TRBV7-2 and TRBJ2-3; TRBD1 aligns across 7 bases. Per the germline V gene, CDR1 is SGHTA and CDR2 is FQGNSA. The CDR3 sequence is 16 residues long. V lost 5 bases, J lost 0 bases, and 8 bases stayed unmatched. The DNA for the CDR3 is TGTGCCAGCAGCCCAGGCCGGGACAGTAGCACAGATACGCAGTATTTT. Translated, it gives CASSPGRDSSTDTQYF.